The 17 T cell receptor beta chains reported below all come from one sample, sequenced in a study of cytomegalovirus exposure and HLA in healthy donors. The data were produced by immunoSEQ multiplex PCR, yet TCRdb's version contains in-frame clones alone and is incomplete. The sample shows 200,000 to 250,000 clones, approximately 87% of them seen only once. The specimen was PBMCs. These receptors all stem from a man aged 18 to 30 in good health and CMV-seronegative.

The chain joins TRBV6-6 to TRBJ1-5; D gene uncertain. The CDR3 is made up of 14 amino acids. Deletions cut 0 bases from V and 4 bases from J, with 7 bases between. Germline lookup yields CDR1 MNHNY and CDR2 SVGAGI (reference sequence). CDR3 sequence reads: CASSYSADNQPQHF. The CDR3 DNA is TGTGCCAGCAGTTACTCGGCTGATAATCAGCCCCAGCATTTT.

This rearrangement joins TRBV28 to TRBJ2-1, with D tentatively TRBD1 (6 bases). CDR1 is MDHEN, CDR2 SYDVKM, per germline. The CDR3 totals 14 residues. The V gene lost 3 bases and the J gene lost 15 bases, with 21 bases spanning the gap. This chain's CDR3 is CASSFPGQRVLGFF. CDR3 DNA sequence: TGTGCCAGCAGTTTTCCCGGACAGCGTGTCTTAGGGTTCTTC.

V gene TRBV5-1 combines with J gene TRBJ2-7; 12 bases align to TRBD1. The CDR3 spans 14 residues. The germline V gene encodes CDR1 SGHRS and CDR2 YFSETQ. V was pared by 4 bases and J by 7 bases, with 6 bases of the junction left unmatched. The CDR3 DNA reads TGCGCCAGCAGCCCGGGACAGGGGGCCTGGGAGCAGTACTTC. Encoded protein: CASSPGQGAWEQYF. Using reference TRBV5-1 and TRBJ2-7 for the parts outside the CDR3, the full variable domain is KAGVTQTPRYLIKTRGQQVTLSCSPISGHRSVSWYQQTPGQGLQFLFEYFSETQRNKGNFPGRFSGRQFSNSRSEMNVSTLELGDSALYLCASSPGQGAWEQYFGPGTRLTVT.

This clone was seen a few times. The chain couples TRBV13 to TRBJ2-7; no firm D call. V lost 5 bases to trimming and J lost 0 bases, with 5 bases between them. The CDR3 extends over 12 amino acids. The germline gives CDR1 PRHDT, CDR2 FYEKMQ (reference sequence). The DNA for the CDR3 is TGTGCCAGCAGCCTAAGCTCCTACGAGCAGTACTTC. The encoded protein is CASSLSSYEQYF.

This clone was counted a single time. The chain's CDR3 is CASRVGGSGEQFF. CDR3 DNA: TGTGCCAGCAGAGTAGGGGGTTCAGGTGAGCAGTTCTTC. The V gene is TRBV6-6, the J gene TRBJ2-1; a weak D match, TRBD1 (6 bases). V was cut by 6 bases and J by 9 bases, with 15 bases left in between. The CDR3 extends over 13 amino acids. The germline gives CDR1 MNHNY, CDR2 SVGAGI (reference sequence).

A few counts support this clone. V usage is TRBV30 and J usage is TRBJ1-2; TRBD1 aligns across 7 bases. The germline V gene encodes CDR1 GTSNPN and CDR2 SVGIG (reference sequence). Trimming took 1 base from V and 4 from J; bases not matched to a gene: 12. This CDR3 contains 16 residues. The CDR3 coding sequence is TGTGCCTGGAGTGCAACTCTACAGGGGACGGTCTATGGCTACACCTTC. Encoded protein: CAWSATLQGTVYGYTF.

J is TRBJ2-7 and V is TRBV7-6; 13 nucleotides line up with TRBD2. Germline lookup yields CDR1 SGHVS and CDR2 FNYEAQ. J was trimmed by 2 bases and V by 4 bases; bases with no gene match: 5. CDR3 size: 16 residues. CDR3 in DNA: TGTGCCAGCAGCTCATGGACTAGCGGGAGCCCCTACGAGCAGTACTTC. Protein: CASSSWTSGSPYEQYF. The full variable domain, rest sourced from reference TRBV7-6 and TRBJ2-7, is GAGVSQSPRYKVTKRGQDVALRCDPISGHVSLYWYRQALGQGPEFLTYFNYEAQQDKSGLPNDRFSAERPEGSISTLTIQRTEQRDSAMYRCASSSWTSGSPYEQYFGPGTRLTVT.

This clone was counted a few times. V is TRBV9 and J is TRBJ1-1; possible D gene TRBD1, 6 bases. CDR1 is SGDLS and CDR2 is YYNGEE in the germline V gene. This CDR3 has 13 residues. V lost 4 bases and J 3 bases, leaving 10 bases between the germline ends. The CDR3 loop reads CASSRQADTEAFF. In nucleotides, the CDR3 is TGTGCCAGCAGCCGACAGGCGGACACTGAAGCTTTCTTT.

The V and J genes are TRBV20-1 and TRBJ2-5; D is ambiguous. Trimming cost V 1 base and J 4 bases, with 4 bases left between them. The CDR3 contains 11 residues. The germline V gene encodes CDR1 DFQATT and CDR2 SNEGSKA (reference sequence). CDR3 in DNA: TGCAGTGCTAGAGCCAGAGAGACCCAGTACTTC. As protein: CSARARETQYF.

V is TRBV27 and J is TRBJ1-6; TRBD1 is a possible D gene (5 bases). This CDR3 has 17 residues. Between the trimmed V and J ends, which lost 4 bases and 4 bases, there was a span of 17 bases. Germline loops: CDR1 MNHEY, CDR2 SMNVEV (reference sequence). CDR3 sequence: CASSYAQGYRYNSPLHF. CDR3 in DNA: TGTGCCAGCAGTTATGCGCAGGGTTACAGGTATAATTCACCCCTCCACTTT.

The chain uses TRBV29-1 and TRBJ2-2; D not certain. This CDR3 comprises 10 residues. The germline gives CDR1 SQVTM, CDR2 ANQGSEA. V was shortened by 4 bases and J by 8 bases, with 5 bases between the two germline ends. In nucleotides, the CDR3 is TGCAGCGTTGGGCAGGGGGAGCTGTTTTTT. Its protein is CSVGQGELFF.

This sequence joins TRBV2 and TRBJ2-3, with 9 positions matching TRBD2. Germline CDR1 SNHLY, CDR2 FYNNEI. V gave up 2 bases and J gave up 1 base; unmatched junction bases: 4. The CDR3 totals 16 residues. The CDR3 sequence is CASSEPQRGGTDTQYF. CDR3 sequence (DNA): TGTGCCAGCAGTGAACCCCAGCGGGGGGGCACAGATACGCAGTATTTT.

CDR3 DNA: TGTGCCAGCAAGGAGAGCTCCTACGAGCAGTACTTC. Its translation is CASKESSYEQYF. The chain recombines TRBV28 with TRBJ2-7; unclear D gene. CDR3 length: 12 amino acids. Germline V gene data show CDR1 as MDHEN and CDR2 as SYDVKM. V gave up 7 bases and J gave up 0 bases, with 7 bases separating them.

The chain joins TRBV6-5 to TRBJ1-2; TRBD1 might be the D (5 bases). The CDR3 extends over 15 amino acids. Germline V gene data show CDR1 as MNHEY and CDR2 as SVGAGI. Trimming pared 2 bases from V and 4 bases from J, leaving 14 bases between. The CDR3 reads CASSYQTDKAYGYTF. CDR3 sequence (DNA): TGTGCCAGCAGTTACCAAACGGACAAGGCCTATGGCTACACCTTC.

The CDR3 DNA sequence: TGCGCCAGCCGAAACCAGGCCCACTACGAGCAGTACTTC. It translates to CASRNQAHYEQYF. The rearrangement uses TRBV5-1 and TRBJ2-7; D call uncertain. From germline, CDR1 is SGHRS and CDR2 YFSETQ. The CDR3 has 13 amino acids. The germline V and J ends were trimmed by 7 bases and 3 bases, with 14 bases remaining between them.

V is TRBV5-1 and J is TRBJ2-5; TRBD2 is a possible D gene (6 bases). This CDR3 has 15 residues. Germline V gene data show CDR1 as SGHRS and CDR2 as YFSETQ. Trimming stripped 4 bases from V and 5 bases from J, with 18 bases between. CDR3 sequence (DNA): TGCGCCAGCAGCCTGGAGGGGCGCGGAAGGGAGACCCAGTACTTC. Translated, it gives CASSLEGRGRETQYF.

This chain links TRBV4-1 with TRBJ2-2, with D uncertain. This CDR3 spans 14 amino acids. Germline CDR1 MGHRA, CDR2 YSYEKL. Trimming stripped 4 bases from V and 5 bases from J, with 11 bases between. DNA for the CDR3: TGCGCCAGCAGCCGCGGCGAACTTACCGGGGAGCTGTTTTTT. Translation: CASSRGELTGELFF.